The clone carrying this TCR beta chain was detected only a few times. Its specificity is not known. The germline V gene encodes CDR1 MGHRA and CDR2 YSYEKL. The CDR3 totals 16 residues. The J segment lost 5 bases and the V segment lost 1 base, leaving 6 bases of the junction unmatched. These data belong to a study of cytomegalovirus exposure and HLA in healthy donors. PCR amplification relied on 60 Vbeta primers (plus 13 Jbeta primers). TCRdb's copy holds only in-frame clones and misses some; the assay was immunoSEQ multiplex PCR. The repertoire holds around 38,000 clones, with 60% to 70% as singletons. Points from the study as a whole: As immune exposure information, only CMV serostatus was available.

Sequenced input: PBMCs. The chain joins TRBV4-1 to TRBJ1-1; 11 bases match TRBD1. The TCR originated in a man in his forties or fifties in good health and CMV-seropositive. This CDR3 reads CASSQVRTGGMTEAFF. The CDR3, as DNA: TGCGCCAGCAGCCAAGTTCGGACAGGGGGCATGACTGAAGCTTTCTTT.